Included here is one T cell receptor beta chain sequence, with context. Antigen specificity is unknown. This specimen comes from a study of long-term antiretroviral therapy in people with HIV. Overall study findings and caveats: Against controls, HIV repertoires showed narrower ranges of CDR3 length. Clones that expanded before ART (that is, prior to treatment) dominated the repertoire at all time points.

It was version v3.0 of the immunoSEQ assay that was run at survey level. Generated by immunoSEQ multiplex PCR, the TCRdb table keeps only in-frame clones and is missing some. The sample lists under 25,000 clones; approximately 73% were seen once. The CDR3 runs 15 residues. Trimming stripped 4 bases from V and 4 bases from J, with 13 bases between. Germline-derived CDR1 and CDR2 are MGHRA and YSYEKL. Sampling of each donor yielded at least one pre-ART PBMC sample and at least two post-ART PBMC samples. Roughly 1-10 million cryopreserved PBMC were held in samples before DNA extraction. The TCR comes from a woman aged 40 to 55 with HIV. This chain joins TRBV4-1 and TRBJ2-2, with D uncertain. Source: unsorted PBMCs, taken 0.5 years after starting antiretroviral therapy. CDR3 nucleotide sequence: TGCGCCAGCAGCCCGGTCGGCCGTCGCACCGGGGAGCTGTTTTTT. This encodes CASSPVGRRTGELFF.